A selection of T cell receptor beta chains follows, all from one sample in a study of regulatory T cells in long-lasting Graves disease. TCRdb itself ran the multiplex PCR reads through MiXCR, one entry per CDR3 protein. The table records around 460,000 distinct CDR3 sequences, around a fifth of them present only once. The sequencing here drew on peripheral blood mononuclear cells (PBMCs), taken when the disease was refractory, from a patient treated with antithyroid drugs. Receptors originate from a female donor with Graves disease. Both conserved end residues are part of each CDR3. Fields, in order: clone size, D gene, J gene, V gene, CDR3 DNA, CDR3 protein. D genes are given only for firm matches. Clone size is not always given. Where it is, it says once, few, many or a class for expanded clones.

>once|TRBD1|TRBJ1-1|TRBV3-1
TGTGCCAGCAGCCCGGGACAGCAATCTGAAGCTTTCTTT
CASSPGQQSEAFF
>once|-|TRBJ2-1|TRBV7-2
TGTGCCAGCAGCGAGGGGACTGGTTATAGTGAGCAGTTCTTC
CASSEGTGYSEQFF
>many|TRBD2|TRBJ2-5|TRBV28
TGTGCCAGCAGAAAAACGAGCGGGGCGGTGGGAGAGACCCAGTACTTC
CASRKTSGAVGETQYF
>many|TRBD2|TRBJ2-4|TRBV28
TGTGCCAGCAGTTTCGGGACTACTAAAAACATTCAGTACTTC
CASSFGTTKNIQYF
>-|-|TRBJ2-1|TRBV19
TGTGCCAGTCTAGCCCCGGAGGGGGGTCGCGATGAGCAGTTCTTC
CASLAPEGGRDEQFF
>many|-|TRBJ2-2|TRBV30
TGTGCCTGGGAAGGTGTTTCTGCCGCGAACACCGGGGAGCTGTTTTTT
CAWEGVSAANTGELFF
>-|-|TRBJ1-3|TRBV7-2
TGTGCCAGCTCCGCAGGGATTTCAAGAAACACCATATATTTT
CASSAGISRNTIYF
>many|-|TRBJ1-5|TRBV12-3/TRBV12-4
TGTGCCAGCAGTCCTCTCCCGGCGGGGGTCAATCAGCCCCAGCATTTT
CASSPLPAGVNQPQHF
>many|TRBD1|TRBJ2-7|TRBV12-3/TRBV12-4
TGTGCCAGCAGTTTCGGGGACAGATCCTACGAGCAGTACTTC
CASSFGDRSYEQYF
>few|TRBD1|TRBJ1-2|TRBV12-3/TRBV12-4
TGTGCCAGCAGTTTTCCGCCCGGGACAGGGGGCGGCTACACCTTC
CASSFPPGTGGGYTF
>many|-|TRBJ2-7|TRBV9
TGTGCCCCTGAGGACGGACATCCCTACGAGCAGTACTTC
CAPEDGHPYEQYF
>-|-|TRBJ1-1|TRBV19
TGTGCCAGTAAGAAGGGTTCCGCTGAAGCTTTCTTT
CASKKGSAEAFF
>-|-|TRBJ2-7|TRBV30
TGTGCCTGGAGTGTATCTCAGGGGAACGAGCAGTACTTC
CAWSVSQGNEQYF
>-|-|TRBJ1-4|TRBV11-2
TGTGCCAGCAGCCCGGAAGCGGCTAATGAAAAACTGTTTTTT
CASSPEAANEKLFF
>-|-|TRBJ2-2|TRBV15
TGTGCCACCAGTTCCTTGGTGGAGGTCGGGGAGCTGTTTTTT
CATSSLVEVGELFF
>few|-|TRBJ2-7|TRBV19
TGTGCCAGTAGTATGACTGGAGGGGACTACGAGCAGTACTTC
CASSMTGGDYEQYF
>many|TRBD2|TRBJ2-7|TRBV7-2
TGTGCCAGCAGCTTAGCGCCTAGCGGTACCTACGAGCAGTACTTC
CASSLAPSGTYEQYF
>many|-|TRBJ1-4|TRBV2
TGTGCCAGCAGCGGTACAAGGGATATCTTTGAAAAACTGTTTTTT
CASSGTRDIFEKLFF
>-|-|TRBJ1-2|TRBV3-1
TGTGCCAGCAGCCAAGAACATAGGAACTATGGCTACACCTTC
CASSQEHRNYGYTF
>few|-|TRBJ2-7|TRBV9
TGTGCCAGCAGCACCGGGCCGACCGCTCCCTACGAGCAGTACTTC
CASSTGPTAPYEQYF
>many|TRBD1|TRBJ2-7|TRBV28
TGTGCCAGCAGGGCTCCGGGACAGGGCTTATACGAGCAGTACTTC
CASRAPGQGLYEQYF
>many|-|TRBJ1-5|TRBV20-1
TGCAGTGCTAGAGGGGGGCAGTATCAGCCCCAGCATTTT
CSARGGQYQPQHF
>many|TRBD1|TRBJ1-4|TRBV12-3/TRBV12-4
TGTGCCAGCAGTGCCCGGACAGGGTTCGATGAAAAACTGTTTTTT
CASSARTGFDEKLFF
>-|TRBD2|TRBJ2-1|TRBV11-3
TGTGCCAGCAGCCGCTCTAGCGGATACAATGAGCAGTTCTTC
CASSRSSGYNEQFF
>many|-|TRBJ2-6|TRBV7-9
TGTGCCAGCAGCCTCAAGTTCGGGGTCAGGGGGGCCAACGTCCTGACTTTC
CASSLKFGVRGANVLTF
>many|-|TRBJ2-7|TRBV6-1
TGTGCCAGCAGTGACGGGACATCGAGCTCCTACGAGCAGTACTTC
CASSDGTSSSYEQYF
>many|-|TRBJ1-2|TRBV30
TGTGCCTGGAGCCGGGGAAGGAATGGCTACACCTTC
CAWSRGRNGYTF
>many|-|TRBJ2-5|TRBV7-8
TGTGCCAGCAGCTTAGTCTCTGGGGGTGGCGAGACCCAGTACTTC
CASSLVSGGGETQYF
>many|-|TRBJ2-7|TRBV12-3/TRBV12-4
TGTGCCAGCAGTTCGGTTAGCTCCTACGAGCAGTACTTC
CASSSVSSYEQYF
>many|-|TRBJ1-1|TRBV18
TGTGCCAGCTCACCGCGAGGGAACACTGAAGCTTTCTTT
CASSPRGNTEAFF
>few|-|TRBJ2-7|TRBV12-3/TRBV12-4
TGTGCCAGCAGTTTCCGGGTCCCCGACTACGAGCAGTACTTC
CASSFRVPDYEQYF
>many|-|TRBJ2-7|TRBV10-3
TGTGCCATCAGTGTGAGCCCGCCCTACGAGCAGTACTTC
CAISVSPPYEQYF
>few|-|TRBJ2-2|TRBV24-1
TGTGCCACCAGGGAGGGTAACACCGGGGAGCTGTTTTTT
CATREGNTGELFF
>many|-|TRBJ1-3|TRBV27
TGTGCCAGCAGTCCAATCTCTGGAAACACCATATATTTT
CASSPISGNTIYF
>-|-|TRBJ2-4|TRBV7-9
TGTGCCAGCAGGCGCCTGATGGGACACGAAGGAGACATTCAGTACTTC
CASRRLMGHEGDIQYF
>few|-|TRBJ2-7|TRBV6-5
TGTGCCAGCAGTTACCGGCGGGCCGACTCCGGGCAGTACTTC
CASSYRRADSGQYF
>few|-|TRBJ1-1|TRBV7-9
TGTGCCAGCAGCCGACAACAGGGGAACACTGAAGCTTTCTTT
CASSRQQGNTEAFF
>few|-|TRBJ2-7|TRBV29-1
TGCAGCGTCCTGAAGGGGGGGCCCGAGCAGTACTTC
CSVLKGGPEQYF
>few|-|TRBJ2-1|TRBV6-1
TGTGCCAGCAGAAGGTACAATGAGCAGTTCTTC
CASRRYNEQFF
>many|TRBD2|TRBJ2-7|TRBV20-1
TGCAGTGTCACACGAGCGGGAGGGACCTACGAGCAGTACTTC
CSVTRAGGTYEQYF
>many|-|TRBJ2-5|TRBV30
TGTGCCTGGATGGTCACTGAGACCCAGTACTTC
CAWMVTETQYF
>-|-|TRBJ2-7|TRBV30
TGTGCCTGGAGTGTCGGCATAGAAGAGCAGTACTTC
CAWSVGIEEQYF
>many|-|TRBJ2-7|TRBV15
TGTGCCACCAGCACAGCGGACTACTCCTCCTACGAGCAGTACTTC
CATSTADYSSYEQYF
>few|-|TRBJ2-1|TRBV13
TGTGCCAGCAGCTTCGGCCGGAGCTCCTACAATGAGCAGTTCTTC
CASSFGRSSYNEQFF
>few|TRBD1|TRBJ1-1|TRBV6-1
TGTGCCAGCAGCTATCTACAGGGGGCCACTGAAGCTTTCTTT
CASSYLQGATEAFF
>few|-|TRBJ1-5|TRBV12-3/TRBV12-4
TGTGCCAGCAGTTTGGGCCTACCCAATCAGCCCCAGCATTTT
CASSLGLPNQPQHF